These 17 T cell receptor beta chains share one sample of origin, sequenced in a study of human thymus T cells. Resections obtained during corrective heart surgery supplied the thymus tissue. Clones were sequenced by immunoSEQ multiplex PCR, and TCRdb holds only the in-frame ones, with some missing. The sample lists 120,000 or so clones, around 94% occurring once. The sequencing sample was made of thymus tissue. The receptor source for this set is a boy under three years old with a congenital heart defect but otherwise immunologically healthy.

The chain employs TRBV2 and TRBJ1-5; D may be TRBD1 (6 bases). The CDR3 contains 14 residues. Trimming removed 5 bases at V and 5 bases at J, with 13 bases between. Germline V gene data show CDR1 as SNHLY and CDR2 as FYNNEI. CDR3 sequence: CASSNTGPHQPQHF. The DNA of the CDR3 is TGTGCCAGCAGTAATACAGGGCCCCATCAGCCCCAGCATTTT.

V and J are TRBV28 and TRBJ1-6; 8 bases map to TRBD1. Trimming took 4 bases from V and 7 from J; bases not matched to a gene: 6. This CDR3 region has 15 residues. Germline CDR1 MDHEN, CDR2 SYDVKM. The CDR3 spells CASSSGQGGNSPLHF. CDR3 in DNA: TGTGCCAGCAGTTCCGGACAGGGCGGGAATTCACCCCTCCACTTT.

The V and J genes are TRBV9 and TRBJ2-2, with D possibly called TRBD1 or TRBD2 (5 bases each). Trimming cost V 4 bases and J 4 bases, with 11 bases left between them. From germline, CDR1 is SGDLS and CDR2 YYNGEE. There are 14 residues in the CDR3. Here the CDR3 reads CASSLRDPTGELFF. CDR3 nucleotides: TGTGCCAGCAGCCTCCGGGACCCCACCGGGGAGCTGTTTTTT.

The V and J genes are TRBV7-9 and TRBJ1-1; 7 positions agree with TRBD1. Germline lookup yields CDR1 SEHNR and CDR2 FQNEAQ (reference sequence). The CDR3 extends over 13 amino acids. After removal of 5 bases from V and 4 bases from J, the junction contained 4 bases not matched to a gene. In nucleotides, the CDR3 is TGTGCCAGCAGCCGCGACAGGGTCACTGAAGCTTTCTTT. This translates into CASSRDRVTEAFF.

This chain uses TRBV9 with TRBJ2-1; 10 nucleotides match TRBD2. The V segment lost 4 bases and the J segment 7 bases; nucleotides outside the gene matches: 8. CDR1 is SGDLS and CDR2 is YYNGEE in the germline V gene. CDR3 length: 15 amino acids. In nucleotides, the CDR3 is TGTGCCAGCAGCCCCAGCGGGGGGGCCCATAATGAGCAGTTCTTC. This encodes CASSPSGGAHNEQFF.

The chain recombines TRBV7-2 with TRBJ2-7; D call uncertain. The CDR3 sequence is 13 residues long. Per the germline V gene, CDR1 is SGHTA and CDR2 is FQGNSA. The germline V and J ends were trimmed by 2 bases and 0 bases, with 5 bases remaining between them. The CDR3 loop reads CASSLSSSYEQYF. The CDR3 region has the DNA TGTGCCAGCAGCTTAAGCAGCTCCTACGAGCAGTACTTC. The complete variable domain, with remaining parts taken from reference TRBV7-2 and TRBJ2-7, reads GAGVSQSPSNKVTEKGKDVELRCDPISGHTALYWYRQSLGQGLEFLIYFQGNSAPDKSGLPSDRFSAERTGGSVSTLTIQRTQQEDSAVYLCASSLSSSYEQYFGPGTRLTVT.

The chain recombines TRBV5-5 with TRBJ2-7; 7 bases agree with TRBD1. J lost 0 bases, V lost 4 bases, and 22 bases had no gene match. Per germline, CDR1 SGHKS and CDR2 YYEKEE (reference sequence). CDR3 length equals 20 residues. In DNA form, the CDR3 reads TGTGCCAGCAGCCTTCGAGGGACAGAATCCCAGTATTATAGCTCCTACGAGCAGTACTTC. It yields the protein CASSLRGTESQYYSSYEQYF. The full variable domain, rest sourced from reference TRBV5-5 and TRBJ2-7, is DAGVTQSPTHLIKTRGQQVTLRCSPISGHKSVSWYQQVLGQGPQFIFQYYEKEERGRGNFPDRFSARQFPNYSSELNVNALLLGDSALYLCASSLRGTESQYYSSYEQYFGPGTRLTVT.

The J gene is TRBJ1-2, the V gene TRBV25-1, with 7 bases fitting TRBD1. This CDR3 spans 14 amino acids. CDR1 is MGHDK, CDR2 SYGVNS, per germline. J lost 6 bases, V lost 2 bases, and 6 bases had no gene match. The CDR3, as DNA: TGTGCCAGCAGTGAAAGGGGGACAGCTGATGGCTACACCTTC. It codes for CASSERGTADGYTF.

DNA of the CDR3: TGCGCCAGCAGTGTTTTCGGACTAGCGGGGAGTGAGCAGTTCTTC. The encoded protein is CASSVFGLAGSEQFF. The genes are TRBV10-2 and TRBJ2-1, with 12 bases fitting TRBD2. This CDR3 region has 15 residues. The germline V gene encodes CDR1 WSHSY and CDR2 SAAADI. V lost 4 bases to trimming and J lost 9 bases; unmatched junction nucleotides: 7.

V usage is TRBV28 and J usage is TRBJ2-7, with 10 positions matching TRBD1. Germline lookup yields CDR1 MDHEN and CDR2 SYDVKM. V trimming: 0 bases; J trimming: 2 bases; junction bases outside the gene matches: 10. The CDR3 runs to 18 residues. The CDR3, as DNA: TGTGCCAGCAGTTTATGCCCCCCGGGACAGGGGAGTCCCTACGAGCAGTACTTC. It yields the protein CASSLCPPGQGSPYEQYF.

The rearrangement joins TRBV4-1 to TRBJ1-4, with TRBD1 as a possible D gene (6 bases). The V end lost 3 bases, the J end lost 2 bases, and 16 bases lay between the germline ends. The CDR3 is 17 residues long. The germline CDR1 and CDR2 sequences are MGHRA and YSYEKL. This CDR3 reads CASSHPPRGVTNEKLFF. DNA for the CDR3: TGCGCCAGCAGCCATCCTCCTAGGGGGGTCACTAATGAAAAACTGTTTTTT.

This chain links TRBV19 with TRBJ1-3, with TRBD1 matching over 7 bases. CDR3 size: 14 residues. Germline CDR1 and CDR2: LNHDA and SQIVND (reference sequence). Trimming cost V 6 bases and J 4 bases; bases outside gene matches: 6. CDR3 in amino acids: CASSYTTGGNTIYF. In DNA form, the CDR3 reads TGTGCCAGTAGCTACACGACAGGGGGAAACACCATATATTTT.

V is TRBV5-6 and J is TRBJ2-1; D is unresolved. Trimming removed 0 bases at V and 2 bases at J, with 12 bases between. The CDR3 has 16 residues. Per germline, CDR1 SGHDT and CDR2 YYEEEE. The CDR3: CASSLAPASAYNEQFF. In DNA form, the CDR3 reads TGTGCCAGCAGCTTGGCCCCTGCGAGCGCCTACAATGAGCAGTTCTTC. Looking up the rest from reference TRBV5-6 and TRBJ2-1 gives the full variable domain: DAGVTQSPTHLIKTRGQQVTLRCSPKSGHDTVSWYQQALGQGPQFIFQYYEEEERQRGNFPDRFSGHQFPNYSSELNVNALLLGDSALYLCASSLAPASAYNEQFFGPGTRLTVL.

The chain joins TRBV29-1 to TRBJ1-5, with 11 bases that match TRBD1. CDR3 length equals 12 residues. Germline values: CDR1 SQVTM, CDR2 ANQGSEA. The junction had 1 base not matched to a gene; V was cut back by 6 bases and J by 6 bases. CDR3 nucleotide sequence: TGCAGCGTGGACAGGGGGCCTCAGCCCCAGCATTTT. This translates into CSVDRGPQPQHF.

The chain employs TRBV6-5 and TRBJ1-1, with TRBD1 identical over 9 bases. This CDR3 is built from 14 residues. J lost 11 bases, V lost 5 bases, and 12 bases had no gene match. Germline loops: CDR1 MNHEY, CDR2 SVGAGI. CDR3 region: CASSQPGQGMRAFF. DNA of the CDR3: TGTGCCAGCAGTCAACCGGGACAGGGTATGAGGGCTTTCTTT.

The rearrangement joins TRBV11-2 to TRBJ2-3; TRBD2 aligns across 10 bases. The germline V gene has CDR1 SGHAT and CDR2 FQNNGV. J gave up 1 base and V 5 bases, and 12 bases lay outside the gene matches. There are 18 residues in the CDR3. CDR3 DNA: TGTGCCAGCAGCGAAAATTGTAGTCTAGCGGGGGGCACAGATACGCAGTATTTT. Its translation: CASSENCSLAGGTDTQYF.

This chain joins TRBV19 and TRBJ2-1; TRBD2 agrees at 9 bases. V shed 4 bases, J shed 3 bases, and the junction held 4 bases outside the gene matches. The CDR3 has 15 residues. Germline lookup yields CDR1 LNHDA and CDR2 SQIVND (reference sequence). The CDR3 loop reads CASSRLAGLYNEQFF. Written as DNA, the CDR3 is TGTGCCAGTAGTAGGCTAGCGGGACTCTACAATGAGCAGTTCTTC.